This T cell receptor (beta chain) was profiled in a study of T cells after yellow fever vaccination. Study-level results: Weaker, the secondary response peaked sooner, at day 5 versus 15. The booster response re-showed most primary clones: approximately 95% CD4, roughly 91% CD8.

V lost 6 bases and J lost 3, with 14 bases in between. Germline values: CDR1 MGHRA, CDR2 YSYEKL. CDR3 length: 14 residues. TCRdb processed the 5' RACE reads anew with MiXCR; each CDR3 protein has one entry. The data show under 600,000 distinct CDR3 sequences, just over 20% seen once. As regards this clonotype: Its cognate antigen is unknown.

The gene calls are TRBV4-1 and TRBJ1-2; D possibly corresponds to TRBD1 (5 bases). This TCR was sampled from a man aged 18 to 30 who received the YFV17D yellow fever vaccine. The sample was PBMCs, taken approximately 22 days after the first yellow fever vaccination. DNA of the CDR3: TGCGCCAGCAGACCTACGTGGGGGGACTATGGCTACACCTTC. It translates to CASRPTWGDYGYTF.